One sample yielded the 18 T cell receptor beta chains listed below, sequenced in a study of blood T cell repertoires in COVID-19. TCRdb's table, derived via immunoSEQ multiplex PCR, lists solely in-frame clones and lacks some. Among tens of thousands of clones listed, around 91% were seen once. Sequencing input: peripheral blood. The receptors shown here come from a human donor in a cohort sampled during active COVID-19.

V gene TRBV19 combines with J gene TRBJ2-3, with 8 nucleotides matching TRBD1. The germline gives CDR1 LNHDA, CDR2 SQIVND (reference sequence). Losses at the gene ends were 3 bases for V and 4 bases for J; bases not matched to a gene: 9. The CDR3 consists of 16 residues. The CDR3 reads CASSMRGQGAPDTQYF. For the CDR3, the DNA is TGTGCCAGTAGTATGCGTGGACAGGGAGCCCCAGATACGCAGTATTTT. The entire variable domain, with the rest obtained from reference TRBV19 and TRBJ2-3, is as follows: DGGITQSPKYLFRKEGQNVTLSCEQNLNHDAMYWYRQDPGQGLRLIYYSQIVNDFQKGDIAEGYSVSREKKESFPLTVTSAQKNPTAFYLCASSMRGQGAPDTQYFGPGTRLTVL.

The rearrangement joins TRBV5-5 to TRBJ2-7; D is ambiguous. CDR1 and CDR2 (germline): SGHKS, YYEKEE (reference sequence). The CDR3 runs to 14 residues. V was pared by 2 bases and J by 5 bases, with 14 bases between. For the CDR3, the DNA is TGTGCCAGCAGCTTTACAGTCCCTCCTCACGAGCAGTACTTC. The encoded protein is CASSFTVPPHEQYF.

This clone showed up just once. This chain links TRBV13 with TRBJ2-2; 7 nucleotides agree with TRBD1. V lost 0 bases to trimming and J lost 5 bases; unmatched junction nucleotides: 0. Looked up from germline, CDR1 is PRHDT and CDR2 is FYEKMQ (reference sequence). CDR3 size: 14 residues. The CDR3 nucleotides read TGTGCCAGCAGCTTAGGACAGGGGACCGGGGAGCTGTTTTTT. It specifies CASSLGQGTGELFF.

The V gene is TRBV7-2, the J gene TRBJ2-2, with D unclear. V was shortened by 7 bases and J by 0 bases, with 12 bases between the two germline ends. The CDR3 runs 15 residues. From germline, CDR1 is SGHTA and CDR2 FQGNSA. CDR3 in amino acids: CASTRRGSNTGELFF. CDR3 sequence (DNA): TGTGCCAGCACCCGCCGCGGCTCGAACACCGGGGAGCTGTTTTTT. Full variable domain (remainder filled in from reference TRBV7-2 and TRBJ2-2): GAGVSQSPSNKVTEKGKDVELRCDPISGHTALYWYRQSLGQGLEFLIYFQGNSAPDKSGLPSDRFSAERTGGSVSTLTIQRTQQEDSAVYLCASTRRGSNTGELFFGEGSRLTVL.

The chain is built from TRBV5-4 and TRBJ1-2; 12 bases map to TRBD1. The CDR3 contains 16 residues. V lost 4 bases to trimming and J lost 8 bases; unmatched junction nucleotides: 12. CDR1 is SGHNT, CDR2 YYREEE, per germline (reference sequence). The CDR3 nucleotides read TGTGCCAGCAGCCGTAGTCCCGGGACAGGGGGCGGAGGCTACACCTTC. Protein product: CASSRSPGTGGGGYTF.

This rearrangement joins TRBV10-3 to TRBJ2-3, with 8 bases fitting TRBD2. The CDR3 covers 13 residues. CDR1 ENHRY and CDR2 SYGVKD come from the germline V gene. The trim removed 11 bases at V and 3 bases at J, leaving 7 bases unmatched. In DNA form, the CDR3 reads TGTGCCGTAATGCGGGGGGTAACAGATACGCAGTATTTT. This encodes CAVMRGVTDTQYF.

This chain links TRBV3-1 (or the pseudogene TRBV3-2) with TRBJ1-2; 7 nucleotides agree with TRBD1. The CDR3 consists of 16 residues. The V and J ends lost 0 bases and 0 bases, in that order; junction bases with no gene match: 4. CDR1 is LGHDT and CDR2 is YNNKEL in the germline V gene (reference sequence). CDR3 loop: CASSQDPGQPNYGYTF. The CDR3 nucleotides read TGTGCCAGCAGCCAAGACCCGGGACAGCCTAACTATGGCTACACCTTC.

Only one count was recorded for this clone. The V call is TRBV21-1, the J call TRBJ2-6; the tabulated D call, TRBD1, remains unverified against the DNA. TRBV21-1 represents a pseudogene. The CDR3 is made up of 20 amino acids. CDR3 bases: TGTGCCAGCAGCAAAGCGTTGACTAGGACAGGGAACTCTGGGGCCAACGTCCTGACTTTC. Its translation: CASSKALTRTGNSGANVLTF.

The chain combines TRBV5-1 with TRBJ2-7, with 9 bases that match TRBD1. The CDR3 has 16 amino acids. Germline V gene sequence: CDR1 SGHRS, CDR2 YFSETQ. J gave up 2 bases and V 0 bases, and 6 bases lay outside the gene matches. The CDR3 DNA reads TGCGCCAGCAGCTTGGCTTCCGGGACAGGGACCTACGAGCAGTACTTC. It yields the protein CASSLASGTGTYEQYF.

This clone showed up just once. The chain has TRBV7-3 and TRBJ1-2; TRBD1 agrees at 9 bases. Germline V gene data show CDR1 as SGHTA and CDR2 as FQGTGA. This CDR3 is built from 13 residues. V lost 6 bases and J lost 7; bases outside the gene matches: 6. CDR3 coding DNA: TGTGCCAGCAGTCAACAGGGGGCCGGTGGCTACACCTTC. Translation: CASSQQGAGGYTF.

V gene TRBV6-6 combines with J gene TRBJ2-5; maybe TRBD2 (5 bases). V dropped 6 bases and J dropped 9 bases, with 17 bases sitting between them. The V gene's germline CDR1 is MNHNY and CDR2 SVGAGI (reference sequence). This CDR3 spans 13 amino acids. The CDR3 region has the DNA TGTGCCAGCAGAGTCCACCGGGCGGAGGCCCAGTACTTC. This codes for CASRVHRAEAQYF.

The V gene is TRBV12-3 or TRBV12-4, the J gene TRBJ1-1; 8 bases map to TRBD1. The CDR3 is 13 amino acids. V lost 7 bases to trimming and J lost 3 bases; unmatched junction nucleotides: 4. CDR3 region: CASILTGDTEAFF. The CDR3 DNA sequence: TGTGCCAGCATTCTGACAGGGGACACTGAAGCTTTCTTT.

The chain recombines TRBV7-8 with TRBJ2-5; D not resolved. Germline CDR1 and CDR2: SGHVS and FQNEAQ. This CDR3 has 14 amino acids. V dropped 0 bases and J dropped 3 bases, with 8 bases sitting between them. The CDR3: CASSLASTEETQYF. CDR3 in DNA: TGTGCCAGCAGCTTAGCTAGTACAGAAGAGACCCAGTACTTC. The whole variable domain, remainder taken from reference TRBV7-8 and TRBJ2-5, is GAGVSQSPRYKVAKRGQDVALRCDPISGHVSLFWYQQALGQGPEFLTYFQNEAQLDKSGLPSDRFFAERPEGSVSTLKIQRTQQEDSAVYLCASSLASTEETQYFGPGTRLLVL.

The chain links TRBV7-2 to TRBJ2-4; D is perhaps TRBD2 (6 bases). The germline V and J ends were trimmed by 5 bases and 4 bases, with 27 bases remaining between them. Per the germline V gene, CDR1 is SGHTA and CDR2 is FQGNSA. This CDR3 has 19 residues. CDR3 DNA: TGTGCCAGCAGCCTCCACCTCGCCGGAGCGGGCGGACTAAAAAACATTCAGTACTTC. It yields the protein CASSLHLAGAGGLKNIQYF.

V is TRBV6-5 and J is TRBJ1-6; 7 bases match TRBD1. The V and J ends lost 4 bases and 8 bases, in that order; junction bases with no gene match: 11. Germline V gene sequence: CDR1 MNHEY, CDR2 SVGAGI. This CDR3 contains 16 residues. The CDR3 sequence is CASSSIIGQVHSPLHF. The DNA of the CDR3 is TGTGCCAGCAGTTCCATAATTGGACAGGTTCATTCACCCCTCCACTTT.

The CDR3 region is CASSQDSPQAPANYGYTF. The CDR3 nucleotides are TGCGCCAGCAGCCAAGATTCGCCACAGGCCCCGGCCAACTATGGCTACACCTTC. V gene TRBV4-3 combines with J gene TRBJ1-2; D is possibly TRBD1 (5 bases). Germline CDR1 and CDR2: LGHNA and YSLEER. Trimming left V 0 bases short and J 2 bases short, with 19 bases between. The CDR3 loop spans 18 amino acids.

The chain links TRBV4-2 to TRBJ2-2, with D unclear. The CDR3 spans 15 residues. The V end was cut by 2 bases, the J end by 4 bases, with 11 bases between. The V gene's germline CDR1 is LGHNA and CDR2 YNFKEQ. As DNA, the CDR3 is TGTGCCAGCAGCCAACCTAGTGTTGGCACCGGGGAGCTGTTTTTT. Protein sequence: CASSQPSVGTGELFF.

This clone has only a few counts. The V and J genes are TRBV7-9 and TRBJ1-3; D remains ambiguous. Trimming pared 1 base from V and 2 bases from J, leaving 6 bases between. CDR1 and CDR2 (germline): SEHNR, FQNEAQ (reference sequence). The CDR3 length is 14 residues. The CDR3 sequence is CASSLEQTGNTIYF. The CDR3 bases are TGTGCCAGCAGCTTAGAACAGACTGGAAACACCATATATTTT.